This is a list of T cell receptor beta chains from one sample in a study of a mutant IDH1 vaccine in newly diagnosed glioma. No antigen has been assigned to these receptors. The protocol was immunoSEQ multiplex PCR, while the TCRdb copy is restricted to in-frame clones and leaves out a portion. The sample lists about 23,000 clones, roughly 85% occurring once. The material was PBMCs, obtained from a glioma patient whose treatment included an IDH1 peptide vaccine. These receptors all stem from a man aged 35-49 years with glioma. Each CDR3 is given with its conserved first and last residue. D genes are given only for firm matches. Clone sizes are given selectively: once, few, many, or a class where the clone is expanded.

TRBD1	few	TRBJ1-1	TRBV5-1	CASSASTGMNTEAFF	TGCGCCAGCAGCGCGTCGACAGGGATGAACACTGAAGCTTTCTTT
-	-	TRBJ1-1	TRBV5-1	CASSLGQGWDTEAFF	TGCGCCAGCAGCTTGGGGCAGGGATGGGACACTGAAGCTTTCTTT
-	-	TRBJ1-1	TRBV30	CAWSVLEYTEAFF	TGTGCCTGGAGCGTTTTGGAGTACACTGAAGCTTTCTTT
TRBD1	-	TRBJ1-5	TRBV27	CASGQGVHQPQHF	TGTGCCAGTGGACAGGGCGTTCATCAGCCCCAGCATTTT
-	-	TRBJ2-5	TRBV29-1	CSATDVGSGGTQYF	TGCAGCGCCACGGACGTAGGCTCCGGAGGGACCCAGTACTTC
TRBD1	-	TRBJ1-5	TRBV2	CASSLDRGNQPQHF	TGTGCCAGCAGTTTGGACAGGGGCAATCAGCCCCAGCATTTT
-	-	TRBJ1-1	TRBV6-6	CASSPPGRNTEAFF	TGTGCCAGCAGTCCCCCGGGACGGAACACTGAAGCTTTCTTT
-	-	TRBJ2-7	TRBV4-2	CASSQERTHSYEQYF	TGTGCCAGCAGCCAAGAGCGGACGCACTCCTACGAGCAGTACTTC
TRBD2	-	TRBJ2-5	TRBV19	CASSIGTVLAGAGVQETQYF	TGTGCCAGTAGTATAGGGACAGTCTTAGCGGGAGCGGGAGTCCAAGAGACCCAGTACTTC
-	once	TRBJ2-1	TRBV19	CASSGNRDGSYNEQFF	TGTGCCAGTAGTGGAAATAGGGACGGAAGTTACAATGAGCAGTTCTTC
-	-	TRBJ1-2	TRBV6-5	CASSYSPDTNGYTF	TGTGCCAGCAGTTACTCGCCGGACACGAACGGGTACACCTTC
TRBD1	-	TRBJ1-4	TRBV5-1	CASSPQGTGEKLFF	TGCGCCAGCAGCCCACAGGGGACGGGAGAAAAACTGTTTTTT
-	medium-sized	TRBJ1-2	TRBV29-1	CSVGTPGTRNTF	TGCAGCGTTGGTACCCCCGGGACGAGAAACACCTTC
TRBD2	-	TRBJ2-1	TRBV9	CASSVDGRRNEQFF	TGTGCCAGCAGCGTAGACGGGAGGCGCAATGAGCAGTTCTTC
-	-	TRBJ2-5	TRBV29-1	CSVQGTTADHQETQYF	TGCAGCGTTCAAGGAACGACAGCTGATCACCAAGAGACCCAGTACTTC
TRBD2	few	TRBJ2-5	TRBV6-1	CATLAGAGETQYF	TGTGCCACACTAGCGGGAGCTGGGGAGACCCAGTACTTC
-	-	TRBJ2-4	TRBV7-9	CASSSQGGKNIQYF	TGTGCCAGCAGCTCACAGGGTGGCAAAAACATTCAGTACTTC
-	-	TRBJ1-2	TRBV11-2	CASSLVESNYGYTF	TGTGCCAGCAGCTTAGTTGAGTCTAACTATGGCTACACCTTC
-	-	TRBJ1-5	TRBV6-5	CASSFKGNQLQHF	TGTGCCAGCAGTTTTAAGGGAAATCAGCTCCAGCATTTT
-	-	TRBJ1-2	TRBV7-2	CASSSRPVGANYGYTF	TGTGCCAGCAGCTCAAGACCCGTGGGCGCTAACTATGGCTACACCTTC
-	few	TRBJ1-5	TRBV4-1	CASSQDLGSRSNQPQHF	TGCGCCAGCAGCCAAGATTTAGGGTCCCGTAGCAATCAGCCCCAGCATTTT
-	-	TRBJ2-5	TRBV14	CASSQESMGSETQYF	TGTGCCAGCAGCCAAGAGTCGATGGGTAGCGAGACCCAGTACTTC
TRBD1	once	TRBJ2-2	TRBV14	CASSQDSPDRAGNTGELFF	TGTGCCAGCAGCCAAGATTCCCCGGACAGGGCAGGGAACACCGGGGAGCTGTTTTTT
TRBD1	-	TRBJ2-5	TRBV19	CASSGGTGQETQYF	TGTGCCAGTAGTGGAGGGACAGGGCAAGAGACCCAGTACTTC
TRBD2	once	TRBJ2-1	TRBV18	CASSFNAELAGGSEQFF	TGTGCCAGCTCATTTAACGCGGAGCTAGCGGGAGGCTCTGAGCAGTTCTTC
TRBD1	-	TRBJ2-2	TRBV30	CAWSYGQGANTGELFF	TGTGCCTGGAGTTACGGACAGGGGGCGAACACCGGGGAGCTGTTTTTT
-	-	TRBJ1-2	TRBV5-8	CASSSDVGSNYGYTF	TGTGCCAGCAGCTCTGATGTGGGATCCAACTATGGCTACACCTTC
TRBD1	-	TRBJ2-5	TRBV19	CASSSRTGEETQYF	TGTGCCAGTAGTTCCAGGACAGGGGAAGAGACCCAGTACTTC
TRBD2	-	TRBJ2-2	TRBV5-1	CASSWTSGSPNTGELFF	TGCGCCAGCAGCTGGACTAGCGGGAGTCCGAACACCGGGGAGCTGTTTTTT
TRBD1	-	TRBJ1-4	TRBV5-4	CASSLGGQGEKLFF	TGTGCCAGCAGCTTGGGAGGACAGGGGGAAAAACTGTTTTTT
-	-	TRBJ2-3	TRBV4-2	CASSQDRASQDTQYF	TGTGCCAGCAGCCAAGATAGAGCGTCCCAAGATACGCAGTATTTT
-	-	TRBJ2-7	TRBV28	CASSLVGVSSYEQYF	TGTGCCAGCAGTTTAGTGGGGGTAAGCTCCTACGAGCAGTACTTC
-	once	TRBJ2-4	TRBV5-8	CASSVAETQPSKNIQYF	TGTGCCAGCAGCGTAGCGGAGACTCAGCCGTCCAAAAACATTCAGTACTTC
-	-	TRBJ1-4	TRBV6-1	CASGPREKLFF	TGTGCCAGCGGGCCGCGGGAAAAACTGTTTTTT
TRBD1	-	TRBJ1-2	TRBV6-5	CASRGTGFAYGYTF	TGTGCCAGCAGGGGGACAGGCTTTGCCTATGGCTACACCTTC